Each of the 27 T cell receptor beta chains below was sequenced from the same sample in a study of T cell repertoires in cytomegalovirus infection. Via MiXCR, TCRdb re-called the reads, giving one row per CDR3 protein. This sample has hundreds of thousands of distinct CDR3 sequences; over 9% occur once, and the top ten carry roughly 10%. Sample: PBMCs. All receptors come from a human donor in good health (CMV status not recorded). Some clones in this sample may be carry-over from other donors' samples.

This clonotype has ten or more counts. The chain is built from TRBV10-3 and TRBJ2-1; D unresolved. CDR3 length equals 18 residues. Deletions cut 2 bases from V and 5 bases from J, with 22 bases between. Germline V gene sequence: CDR1 ENHRY, CDR2 SYGVKD. The CDR3 here is CAISERLGRLPKNNEQFF. In DNA form, the CDR3 reads TGTGCCATCAGTGAGCGGTTGGGAAGGCTCCCAAAAAACAATGAGCAGTTCTTC.

The chain combines TRBV30 with TRBJ1-2; D gene unclear. Per germline, CDR1 GTSNPN and CDR2 SVGIG (reference sequence). CDR3 size: 14 residues. V lost 4 bases and J lost 1, with 13 bases in between. CDR3 amino acids: CAWTPTSNNYGYTF. CDR3 sequence (DNA): TGTGCCTGGACCCCCACTTCCAATAACTATGGCTACACCTTC.

This clonotype was found many times. The J gene is TRBJ2-7, the V gene TRBV6-2 or TRBV6-3, with D perhaps matching TRBD2 (6 bases). V lost 1 base to trimming and J lost 6 bases, with 13 bases between them. Germline-derived CDR1 and CDR2 are MNHEY and SVGEGT. CDR3 length: 14 residues. CDR3 residues: CASSYFGSSGEQYF. Here the CDR3 DNA reads TGTGCCAGCAGTTACTTTGGGAGTAGCGGCGAGCAGTACTTC.

The V gene is TRBV3-1, the J gene TRBJ1-1; 9 bases fit TRBD1. Per germline, CDR1 LGHDT and CDR2 YNNKEL (reference sequence). The CDR3 covers 13 residues. V shed 6 bases, J shed 9 bases, and the junction held 8 bases outside the gene matches. The DNA for the CDR3 is TGTGCCAGCAGTCAAAAAGGGACAGGGAAAGCTTTCTTT. It specifies CASSQKGTGKAFF.

Worth noting for this clonotype: This may come from a read error, since a much larger clone is one base off. This sequence joins TRBV9 and TRBJ2-7, with D maybe TRBD1 (6 bases). CDR3 length: 15 residues. CDR1 is SGDLS and CDR2 is YYNGEE in the germline V gene. DNA of the CDR3: TGTGGCAGCAGCGAGGACAGTTCCCCTTCGCGGGAGCAGTACTTC. The encoded protein is CGSSEDSSPSREQYF.

Details on this clonotype: Germline is not matched at one junction end, which may reflect a read error. CDR3 DNA: TGTGCCTGCAGTCTTCCGGGTCCTTGGGATCAGCCCCAGCATTTT. Translated: CACSLPGPWDQPQHF. V gene TRBV28 combines with J gene TRBJ1-5; D is unclear. Germline assignment: CDR1 MDHEN and CDR2 SYDVKM. The CDR3 has 15 amino acids.

This clonotype was observed at least ten times. V usage is TRBV20-1 and J usage is TRBJ2-7, with D uncertain. The CDR3 totals 15 residues. Per germline, CDR1 DFQATT and CDR2 SNEGSKA (reference sequence). V was clipped by 0 bases and J by 1 base, with 13 bases between them. The CDR3: CSARDYGSPSYEQYF. The CDR3 DNA reads TGCAGTGCTAGAGATTATGGCTCCCCGTCCTACGAGCAGTACTTC.

The J gene is TRBJ2-7, the V gene TRBV20-1, with D unresolved. Germline V lookup: CDR1 DFQATT, CDR2 SNEGSKA (reference sequence). The CDR3 has 13 residues. V was trimmed by 5 bases and J by 4 bases, leaving 15 bases between them. The CDR3 nucleotides are TGCAGTGCTGGATCCCCGATGGGGTACGAGCAGTACTTC. It translates to CSAGSPMGYEQYF.

This clonotype was counted ten times or more. The chain has TRBV6-5 and TRBJ2-2, with D perhaps TRBD2 (5 bases). The CDR3 sequence is 15 residues long. Germline loops: CDR1 MNHEY, CDR2 SVGAGI. V dropped 2 bases and J dropped 4 bases, with 11 bases sitting between them. Written as DNA, the CDR3 is TGTGCCAGCAGTTACCAGGAAGAGGGCACCGGGGAGCTGTTTTTT. Translated: CASSYQEEGTGELFF.

This clonotype was picked up many times. The gene calls are TRBV7-9 and TRBJ2-1, with TRBD2 as a possible D gene (6 bases). Between the trimmed V and J ends, which lost 5 bases and 11 bases, there was a span of 19 bases. The CDR3 contains 14 residues. From germline, CDR1 is SEHNR and CDR2 FQNEAQ (reference sequence). The CDR3 bases are TGTGCCAGCAGCCCACAGGCCTTAGCGGAAAAGCAGTTCTTC. This gives the protein CASSPQALAEKQFF.

Regarding this clonotype: This could be a read error, since a much larger clone is one nucleotide away. V and J are TRBV28 and TRBJ2-1, with TRBD2 matching over 8 bases. The CDR3 runs 17 residues. Per the germline V gene, CDR1 is MDHEN and CDR2 is SYDVKM. DNA for the CDR3: TGTGCCAGCTGTTTTAGAGGAGGACTAGCCTACGACCATGAGCAGTTCTTC. The encoded protein is CASCFRGGLAYDHEQFF.

This clonotype was picked up many times. V gene TRBV6-5 combines with J gene TRBJ2-2, with 8 bases lining up with TRBD2. The ends lost 5 bases at V and 7 bases at J; junction bases unmatched: 12. Germline V CDR1 and CDR2: MNHEY, SVGAGI. The CDR3 covers 16 residues. DNA for the CDR3: TGTGCCAGCAGTCCCCGGGGTAGCGGGATAATCGGGGAGCTGTTTTTT. Its protein is CASSPRGSGIIGELFF.

This chain links TRBV20-1 with TRBJ2-3; 14 bases line up with TRBD2. The CDR3 length is 15 residues. Unmatched junction bases numbered 3, after V lost 5 bases and J lost 2 bases. CDR1 is DFQATT, CDR2 SNEGSKA, per germline (reference sequence). In DNA, the CDR3 is TGCAGTGCTGGGGGACTAGCGGGGGACACAGATACGCAGTATTTT. Its protein is CSAGGLAGDTDTQYF.

The rearrangement joins TRBV4-2 to TRBJ2-5; 8 bases agree with TRBD2. Germline CDR1 is LGHNA and CDR2 is YNFKEQ. The CDR3 is made up of 15 amino acids. V trimming: 1 base; J trimming: 4 bases; junction bases outside the gene matches: 5. This CDR3 is CASSQGGRGGETQYF. CDR3 sequence (DNA): TGTGCCAGCAGCCAAGGCGGCCGGGGGGGAGAGACCCAGTACTTC.

This clonotype was recorded a few times. The chain couples TRBV6-2 or TRBV6-3 to TRBJ1-5; 9 positions match TRBD1. The CDR3 totals 15 residues. V trimming: 1 base; J trimming: 5 bases; junction bases outside the gene matches: 3. Germline V gene data show CDR1 as MNHEY and CDR2 as SVGEGT. The CDR3 DNA sequence: TGTGCCAGCAGTTACTATACAGGGGGCTATCAGCCCCAGCATTTT. Its translation: CASSYYTGGYQPQHF.

The chain is built from TRBV5-1 and TRBJ1-4; a weak D match, TRBD1 (5 bases). This CDR3 region has 16 residues. Trimming took 4 bases from V and 8 from J, leaving 21 bases between them. The germline V gene has CDR1 SGHRS and CDR2 YFSETQ. Written as DNA, the CDR3 is TGCGCCAGCAGCCCCTTTGGCAGGGCGGGAGACGAAAAACTGTTTTTT. It yields the protein CASSPFGRAGDEKLFF.

The chain joins TRBV3-1 to TRBJ2-2; D not resolved. The CDR3 is 13 residues long. CDR1 and CDR2 from the germline V gene are LGHDT and YNNKEL (reference sequence). The ends were cut back, 4 bases at V and 6 bases at J, with 9 bases in the middle. CDR3 coding DNA: TGTGCCAGCAGCCCCTTCTCCGCCGGGGAGCTGTTTTTT. Amino acid sequence: CASSPFSAGELFF.

This clonotype has a count of ten or more. This chain connects TRBV11-3 to TRBJ2-3, with D uncertain. Germline V gene lookup returns CDR1 SGHNT and CDR2 YENEEA. There are 13 residues in the CDR3. Trimming took off 3 bases at V and 6 bases at J, with 10 bases between the two ends. Written as DNA, the CDR3 is TGTGCCAGCAGCTTTTCCTCAGCGGATACGCAGTATTTT. Translating gives CASSFSSADTQYF.

At least ten counts were recorded for this clonotype. In nucleotides, the CDR3 is TGTGCCAGCAGCTTAGAATATGCTAGCGGGAGGGCCTACAATGAGCAGTTCTTC. This sequence encodes CASSLEYASGRAYNEQFF. The J gene is TRBJ2-1, the V gene TRBV7-9; 12 positions agree with TRBD2. Per the germline V gene, CDR1 is SEHNR and CDR2 is FQNEAQ (reference sequence). CDR3 length: 18 residues. With V trimmed by 1 base and J by 2 bases, 6 bases remained unmatched.

The chain combines TRBV6-1 with TRBJ2-3; 7 positions match TRBD2. The CDR3 is made up of 15 amino acids. Germline lookup yields CDR1 MNHNS and CDR2 SASEGT. Trimming at V came to 4 bases and at J to 2 bases, leaving 6 bases not matched to a gene. CDR3 nucleotides: TGTGCCAGCAGTGGACTAGCTACCTCCACAGATACGCAGTATTTT. Its translation: CASSGLATSTDTQYF.

The table lists this clonotype with many counts. The chain combines TRBV12-3 or TRBV12-4 with TRBJ2-7; D remains unclear. The V end was cut by 5 bases, the J end by 2 bases, with 10 bases between. This CDR3 is built from 13 residues. CDR3 sequence: CASSVRRTYEQYF. The DNA for the CDR3 is TGTGCCAGCAGTGTTAGACGGACCTACGAGCAGTACTTC.

This clonotype turned up a few times. The rearrangement uses TRBV29-1 and TRBJ2-2; TRBD1 or TRBD2 may be the D gene (5 bases each). V gave up 6 bases and J gave up 6 bases, with 14 bases separating them. Germline CDR1 is SQVTM and CDR2 is ANQGSEA. CDR3 length equals 13 residues. For the CDR3, the DNA is TGCAGCGTGGGGGACGGGGCCGCCGGGGAGCTGTTTTTT. Protein: CSVGDGAAGELFF.

The gene calls are TRBV14 and TRBJ2-1; D perhaps matches TRBD2 (6 bases). Germline CDR1 SGHDN, CDR2 FVKESK. This CDR3 has 16 residues. V lost 0 bases to trimming and J lost 5 bases, with 14 bases between them. The CDR3 region has the DNA TGTGCCAGCAGCCAAGAAGGGCGACTAGTCCACAATGAGCAGTTCTTC. Encoded protein: CASSQEGRLVHNEQFF.

This clonotype was seen ten or more times. CDR3 DNA sequence: TGTGCCAGCAGCCTTTACCCCGAGGACACCCACAATTCACCCCTCCACTTT. It translates to CASSLYPEDTHNSPLHF. J is TRBJ1-6 and V is TRBV5-5; the D gene is possibly TRBD1 (5 bases). Trimming cost V 4 bases and J 7 bases, with 21 bases left between them. The CDR3 length is 17 residues. The germline V gene has CDR1 SGHKS and CDR2 YYEKEE (reference sequence).

The sample holds a few counts of this clonotype. V usage is TRBV19 and J usage is TRBJ1-4; perhaps TRBD1 as D (5 bases). With 0 bases removed from V and 3 bases from J, the gap between germline ends came to 11 bases. The CDR3 is made up of 16 amino acids. Per germline, CDR1 LNHDA and CDR2 SQIVND (reference sequence). The CDR3 region is CASSIDTGRANEKLFF. The CDR3 DNA is TGTGCCAGTAGTATAGATACGGGACGTGCTAATGAAAAACTGTTTTTT.

Many counts were recorded for this clonotype. CDR3 in amino acids: CAWKIGLASTDTQYF. The DNA for the CDR3 is TGTGCCTGGAAGATTGGACTAGCTAGCACAGATACGCAGTATTTT. The chain has TRBV30 and TRBJ2-3, with 8 bases matching TRBD2. Germline V gives CDR1 GTSNPN, CDR2 SVGIG (reference sequence). The CDR3 spans 15 residues. With V trimmed by 4 bases and J by 0 bases, 6 bases remained unmatched.

This clonotype was picked up a small number of times. The chain links TRBV7-9 to TRBJ2-2; perhaps TRBD1 as D (6 bases). Between the trimmed V and J ends, which lost 8 bases and 1 base, there was a span of 11 bases. The CDR3 runs 14 residues. The germline V gene encodes CDR1 SEHNR and CDR2 FQNEAQ (reference sequence). DNA of the CDR3: TGTGCCAGCCCGATGACAGGGAACACCGGGGAGCTGTTTTTT. The encoded protein is CASPMTGNTGELFF.